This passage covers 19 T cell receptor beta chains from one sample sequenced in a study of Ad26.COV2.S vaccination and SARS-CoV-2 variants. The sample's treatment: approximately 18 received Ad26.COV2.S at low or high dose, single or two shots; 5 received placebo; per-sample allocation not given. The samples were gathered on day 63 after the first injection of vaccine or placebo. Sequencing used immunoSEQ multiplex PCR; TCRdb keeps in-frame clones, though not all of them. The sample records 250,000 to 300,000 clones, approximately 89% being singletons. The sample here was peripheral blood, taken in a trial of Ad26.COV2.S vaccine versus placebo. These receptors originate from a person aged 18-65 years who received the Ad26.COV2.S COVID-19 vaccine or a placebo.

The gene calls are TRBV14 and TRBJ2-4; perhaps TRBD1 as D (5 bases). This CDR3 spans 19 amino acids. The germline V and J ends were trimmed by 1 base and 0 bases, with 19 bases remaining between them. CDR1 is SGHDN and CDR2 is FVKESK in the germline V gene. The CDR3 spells CASSQGQFRGNLAKNIQYF. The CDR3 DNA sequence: TGTGCCAGCAGCCAAGGACAATTTAGGGGTAATTTAGCCAAAAACATTCAGTACTTC.

The DNA of the CDR3 is TGTGCCAGCAGTCGGCGGGCCGGATCGACCTACAATGAGCAGTTCTTC. Amino acids: CASSRRAGSTYNEQFF. The gene calls are TRBV6-6 and TRBJ2-1; D is perhaps TRBD2 (5 bases). The CDR3 is 16 amino acids. CDR1 MNHNY and CDR2 SVGAGI come from the germline V gene (reference sequence). The ends were cut back, 5 bases at V and 2 bases at J, with 16 bases in the middle.

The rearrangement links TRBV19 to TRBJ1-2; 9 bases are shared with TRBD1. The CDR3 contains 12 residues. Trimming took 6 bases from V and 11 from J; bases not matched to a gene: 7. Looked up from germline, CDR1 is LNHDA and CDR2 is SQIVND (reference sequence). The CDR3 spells CASRPGQGVYTF. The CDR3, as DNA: TGTGCCAGTAGACCGGGACAGGGAGTATACACCTTC.

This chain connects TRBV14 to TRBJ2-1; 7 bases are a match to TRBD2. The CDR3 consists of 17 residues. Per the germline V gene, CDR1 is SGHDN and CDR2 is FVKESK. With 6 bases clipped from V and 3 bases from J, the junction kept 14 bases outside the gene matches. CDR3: CASSLGGLGLYYNEQFF. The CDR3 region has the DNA TGTGCCAGCAGTCTTGGGGGATTGGGACTATACTACAATGAGCAGTTCTTC.

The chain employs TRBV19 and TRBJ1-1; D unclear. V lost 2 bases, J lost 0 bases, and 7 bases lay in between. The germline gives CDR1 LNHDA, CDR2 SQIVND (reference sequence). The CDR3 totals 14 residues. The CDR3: CASSINSMNTEAFF. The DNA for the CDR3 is TGTGCCAGTAGTATAAACAGCATGAACACTGAAGCTTTCTTT.

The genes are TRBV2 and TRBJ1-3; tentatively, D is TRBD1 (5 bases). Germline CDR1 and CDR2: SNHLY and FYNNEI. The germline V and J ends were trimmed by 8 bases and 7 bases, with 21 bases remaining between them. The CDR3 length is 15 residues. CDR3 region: CASRRQRDEYNTIYF. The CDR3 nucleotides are TGTGCCAGCCGAAGACAGAGGGATGAGTATAACACCATATATTTT.

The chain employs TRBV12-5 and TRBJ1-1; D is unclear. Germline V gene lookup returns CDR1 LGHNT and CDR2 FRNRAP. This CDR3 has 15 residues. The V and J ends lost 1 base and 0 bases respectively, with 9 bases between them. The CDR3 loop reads CASGLGSAMNTEAFF. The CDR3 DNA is TGTGCTAGTGGTTTGGGGTCAGCGATGAACACTGAAGCTTTCTTT.

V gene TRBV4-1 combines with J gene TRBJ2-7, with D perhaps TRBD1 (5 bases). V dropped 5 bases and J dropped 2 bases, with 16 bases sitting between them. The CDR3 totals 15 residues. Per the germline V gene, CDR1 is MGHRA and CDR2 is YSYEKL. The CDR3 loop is CASSLSRDSPYEQYF. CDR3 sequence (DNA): TGCGCCAGCAGCTTAAGTCGAGACAGCCCCTACGAGCAGTACTTC.

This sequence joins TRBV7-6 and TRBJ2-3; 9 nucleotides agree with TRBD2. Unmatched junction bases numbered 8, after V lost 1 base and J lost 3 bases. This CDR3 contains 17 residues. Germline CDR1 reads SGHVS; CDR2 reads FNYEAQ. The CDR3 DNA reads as TGTGCCAGCAGCTTAGAGGCTAGCGGGGACGCAACAGATACGCAGTATTTT. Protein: CASSLEASGDATDTQYF. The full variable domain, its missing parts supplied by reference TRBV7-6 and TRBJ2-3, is GAGVSQSPRYKVTKRGQDVALRCDPISGHVSLYWYRQALGQGPEFLTYFNYEAQQDKSGLPNDRFSAERPEGSISTLTIQRTEQRDSAMYRCASSLEASGDATDTQYFGPGTRLTVL.

This CDR3 reads CASRKQGTDTEAFF. The CDR3 region has the DNA TGTGCCAGCAGGAAACAGGGGACGGACACTGAAGCTTTCTTT. The chain joins TRBV6-6 to TRBJ1-1, with 7 bases aligning to TRBD1. This CDR3 contains 14 residues. The J segment lost 3 bases and the V segment lost 6 bases, leaving 7 bases of the junction unmatched. Germline V lookup: CDR1 MNHNY, CDR2 SVGAGI (reference sequence).

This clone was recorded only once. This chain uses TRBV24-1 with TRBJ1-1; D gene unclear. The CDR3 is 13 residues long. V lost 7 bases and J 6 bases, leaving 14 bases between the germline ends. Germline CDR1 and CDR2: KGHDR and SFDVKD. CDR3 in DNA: TGTGCCACCAGGAGCCTCGGACGGTCTGAAGCTTTCTTT. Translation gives CATRSLGRSEAFF.

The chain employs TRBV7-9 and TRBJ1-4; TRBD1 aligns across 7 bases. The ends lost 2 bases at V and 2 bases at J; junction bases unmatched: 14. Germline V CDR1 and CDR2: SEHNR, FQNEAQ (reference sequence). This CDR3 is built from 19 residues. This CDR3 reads CASSLKRTGWTETNEKLFF. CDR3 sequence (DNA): TGTGCCAGCAGCTTAAAACGGACAGGTTGGACTGAGACTAATGAAAAACTGTTTTTT.

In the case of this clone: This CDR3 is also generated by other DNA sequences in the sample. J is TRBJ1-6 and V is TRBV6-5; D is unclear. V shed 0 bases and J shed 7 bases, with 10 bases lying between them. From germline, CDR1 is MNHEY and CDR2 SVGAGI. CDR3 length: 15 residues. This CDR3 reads CASSYSGGNNSPLHF. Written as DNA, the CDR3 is TGTGCCAGCAGTTACTCGGGCGGAAACAATTCACCCCTCCACTTT.

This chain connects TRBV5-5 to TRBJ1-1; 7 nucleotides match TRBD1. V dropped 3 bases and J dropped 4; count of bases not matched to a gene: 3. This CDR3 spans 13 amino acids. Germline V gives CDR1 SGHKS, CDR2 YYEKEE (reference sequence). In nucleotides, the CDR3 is TGTGCCAGCAGCTCCAGGGGGAGCACTGAAGCTTTCTTT. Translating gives CASSSRGSTEAFF.

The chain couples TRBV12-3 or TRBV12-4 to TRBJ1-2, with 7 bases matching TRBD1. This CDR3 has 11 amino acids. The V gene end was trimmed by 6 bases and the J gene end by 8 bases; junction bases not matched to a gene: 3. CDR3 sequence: CASRGQVGYTF. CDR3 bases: TGTGCCAGCAGAGGACAGGTGGGCTACACCTTC.

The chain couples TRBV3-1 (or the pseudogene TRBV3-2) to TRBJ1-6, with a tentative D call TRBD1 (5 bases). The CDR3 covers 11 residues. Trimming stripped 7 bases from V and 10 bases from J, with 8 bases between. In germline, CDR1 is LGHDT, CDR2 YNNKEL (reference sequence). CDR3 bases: TGTGCCAGCACAGGGACCTCACCCCTCCACTTT. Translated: CASTGTSPLHF.

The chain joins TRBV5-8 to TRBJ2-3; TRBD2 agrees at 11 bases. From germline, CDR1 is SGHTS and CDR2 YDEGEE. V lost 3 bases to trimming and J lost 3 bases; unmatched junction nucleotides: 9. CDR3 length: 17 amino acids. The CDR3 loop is CASSSRGASGGTDTQYF. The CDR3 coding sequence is TGTGCCAGCAGCTCGCGCGGGGCTAGCGGGGGGACAGATACGCAGTATTTT.

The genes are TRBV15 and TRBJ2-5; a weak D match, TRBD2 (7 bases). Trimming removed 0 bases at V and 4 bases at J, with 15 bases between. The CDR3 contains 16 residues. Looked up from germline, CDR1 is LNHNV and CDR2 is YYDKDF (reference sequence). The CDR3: CATSRDGGALGETQYF. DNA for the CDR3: TGTGCCACCAGCAGAGATGGGGGGGCTCTGGGAGAGACCCAGTACTTC. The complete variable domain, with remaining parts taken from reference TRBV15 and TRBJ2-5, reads DAMVIQNPRYQVTQFGKPVTLSCSQTLNHNVMYWYQQKSSQAPKLLFHYYDKDFNNEADTPDNFQSRRPNTSFCFLDIRSPGLGDTAMYLCATSRDGGALGETQYFGPGTRLLVL.

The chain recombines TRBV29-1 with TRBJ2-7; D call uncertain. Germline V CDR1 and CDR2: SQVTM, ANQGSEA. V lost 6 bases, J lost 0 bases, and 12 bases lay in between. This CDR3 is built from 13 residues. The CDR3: CSVVTGTSYEQYF. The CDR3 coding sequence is TGCAGCGTGGTGACTGGAACCTCCTACGAGCAGTACTTC.